Given below is one T cell receptor (beta chain) in context. Its matching antigen is unknown. TCRdb's copy holds only in-frame clones and misses some; the assay was immunoSEQ multiplex PCR. The table has tens of thousands of clones, around 83% seen once. Germline V CDR1 and CDR2: SQVTM, ANQGSEA. This CDR3 spans 13 amino acids. V dropped 1 base and J dropped 4 bases, with 11 bases sitting between them. The source of the sample is a study of early stage breast cancer tumors. Study-level background: Of around 15 invasive breast tumors, more than nine were hormone receptor-positive, HER2-negative.

Study-wide findings and caveats: Comparing each tissue with blood distinguished tumor from normal in about 90% of the 16 patients. Unsorted bulk genomic DNA sequencing lacked pairing and functional marker data.

Sequenced sample: blood. The chain recombines TRBV29-1 with TRBJ2-7; possibly TRBD1 for D (6 bases). The clonotype originates from a person in their fifties or sixties with breast cancer. The CDR3 reads CSVEVGARYEQYF. The CDR3 region has the DNA TGCAGCGTTGAAGTGGGGGCTCGATACGAGCAGTACTTC.